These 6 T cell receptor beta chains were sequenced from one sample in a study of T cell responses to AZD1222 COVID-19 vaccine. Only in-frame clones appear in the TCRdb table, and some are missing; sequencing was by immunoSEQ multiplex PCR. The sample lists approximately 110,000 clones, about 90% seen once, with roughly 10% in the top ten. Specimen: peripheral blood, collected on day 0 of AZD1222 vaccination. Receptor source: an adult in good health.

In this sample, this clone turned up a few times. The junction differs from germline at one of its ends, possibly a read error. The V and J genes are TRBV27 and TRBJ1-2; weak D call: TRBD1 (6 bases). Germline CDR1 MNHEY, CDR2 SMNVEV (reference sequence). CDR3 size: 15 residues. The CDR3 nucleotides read TGTGCCAGCAGGACTCGACAGGCCCCTAAGTATGGCTACACCTTC. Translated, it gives CASRTRQAPKYGYTF.

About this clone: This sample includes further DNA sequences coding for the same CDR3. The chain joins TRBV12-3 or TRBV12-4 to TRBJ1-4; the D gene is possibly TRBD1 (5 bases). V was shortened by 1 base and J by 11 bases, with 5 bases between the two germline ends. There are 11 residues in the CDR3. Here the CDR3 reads CASSLGGKLFF. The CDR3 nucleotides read TGTGCCAGCAGTTTAGGGGGGAAACTGTTTTTT.

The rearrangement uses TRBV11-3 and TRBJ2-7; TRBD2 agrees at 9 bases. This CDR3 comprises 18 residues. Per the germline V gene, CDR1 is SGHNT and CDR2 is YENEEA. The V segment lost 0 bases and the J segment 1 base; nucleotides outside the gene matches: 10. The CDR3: CASSLDYASGARSYEQYF. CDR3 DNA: TGTGCCAGCAGCTTAGATTATGCTAGCGGGGCCCGATCCTACGAGCAGTACTTC.

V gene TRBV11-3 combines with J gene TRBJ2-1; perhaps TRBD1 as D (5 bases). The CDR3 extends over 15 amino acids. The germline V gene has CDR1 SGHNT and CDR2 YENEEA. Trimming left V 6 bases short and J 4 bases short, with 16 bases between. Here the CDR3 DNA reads TGTGCCAGCAGTCTAGACCCGACAGAGTACAATGAGCAGTTCTTC. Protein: CASSLDPTEYNEQFF.

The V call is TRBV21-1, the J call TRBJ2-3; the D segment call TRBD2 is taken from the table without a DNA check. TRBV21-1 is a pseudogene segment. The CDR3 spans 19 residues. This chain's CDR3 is CASRIEKEPGLISRDTQYF. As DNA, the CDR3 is TGTGCCAGCAGAATCGAAAAGGAACCGGGACTCATATCTAGAGATACGCAGTATTTT.

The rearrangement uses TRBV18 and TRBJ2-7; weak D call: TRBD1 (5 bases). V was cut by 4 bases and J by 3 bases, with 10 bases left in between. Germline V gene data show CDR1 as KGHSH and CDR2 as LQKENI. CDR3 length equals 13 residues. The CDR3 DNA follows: TGTGCCAGCTCACGAGGCAGGGACTACGAGCAGTACTTC. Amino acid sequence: CASSRGRDYEQYF.